This TCR beta chain was identified in a study of blood T cell repertoires in COVID-19. Across the whole study: Sites across the United States, Italy and Spain contributed samples from acute and convalescent COVID-19. T cells, B-cell-depleted T cells, or PBMCs supplied cDNA or gDNA.

In the original workflow: Researchers report that nucleated cell counts were estimated from reference gene primer amplification. Assay: immunoSEQ multiplex PCR; the TCRdb copy retains only in-frame clones and omits some. D and trimming come from the DNA, and the V and J calls and clone size come from that table. In the table there are some 280,000 clones, roughly 80% of which are singletons. There are 19 residues in the CDR3. Trimming at V came to 2 bases and at J to 1 base, leaving 13 bases not matched to a gene. CDR1 and CDR2 (germline): SGHRS, YFSETQ. This clone was seen just once. The sample consisted of peripheral blood. This sequence joins TRBV5-1 and TRBJ2-7, with 12 bases that match TRBD2. This clonotype was obtained from a woman aged 45-65 years with active or convalescent COVID-19. The CDR3 is CASSLGRSLAGGRSYEQYF. CDR3 in DNA: TGCGCCAGCAGCTTAGGGCGGTCTCTAGCGGGAGGGAGGTCCTACGAGCAGTACTTC. Drawing the rest from reference TRBV5-1 and TRBJ2-7, the complete variable domain is KAGVTQTPRYLIKTRGQQVTLSCSPISGHRSVSWYQQTPGQGLQFLFEYFSETQRNKGNFPGRFSGRQFSNSRSEMNVSTLELGDSALYLCASSLGRSLAGGRSYEQYFGPGTRLTVT.